A selection of T cell receptor beta chains follows, all from one sample in a study of T-cell memory formation after mild COVID-19. TCRdb fed the 5' RACE reads into MiXCR, producing one record per CDR3 protein. The table records around 180,000 distinct CDR3 sequences, approximately 17% of them present only once. Sequences were obtained from PBMCs or a T cell subset sorted from them (not recorded which). All receptors come from a young man who had mild COVID-19 (a few samples of this study predate the infection). Cell type and time point are not known. CDR3s leave out the opening cysteine and the closing phenylalanine or tryptophan. Not all rows give a size; the values are once, few, many and, for expanded clones, a class.

cdr3_aa: ASSLATGDYGYT
v_call: TRBV7-2
clone_size: NA

cdr3_aa: ASRNRELF
v_call: TRBV6-1
clone_size: few

cdr3_aa: ASSGRRGDYEQY
v_call: TRBV7-9
clone_size: NA

cdr3_aa: ASSLQGLSENTEAF
v_call: TRBV5-1
clone_size: many

cdr3_aa: ASSLGGGSGYT
v_call: TRBV5-1
clone_size: NA

cdr3_aa: ASSDGRGEQF
v_call: TRBV6-1
clone_size: few

cdr3_aa: ASSPQTSSTQY
v_call: TRBV12-3/TRBV12-4
clone_size: NA

cdr3_aa: SAREETKGISQPQH
v_call: TRBV20-1
clone_size: NA

cdr3_aa: ASSSRSGNQPQH
v_call: TRBV7-2
clone_size: NA

cdr3_aa: ASSEASRGAGELF
v_call: TRBV11-1
clone_size: NA

cdr3_aa: ASSPTLANLADTQY
v_call: TRBV5-1
clone_size: few

cdr3_aa: ASRGWGQGYNEQF
v_call: TRBV7-8
clone_size: NA

cdr3_aa: ASSQAGGRTEAF
v_call: TRBV3-1
clone_size: many

cdr3_aa: ASSPSRGSVGGSGANVLT
v_call: TRBV4-1
clone_size: few

cdr3_aa: AIRGNLWTEAF
v_call: TRBV19
clone_size: few

cdr3_aa: ASSQVLSNQPQH
v_call: TRBV3-1
clone_size: NA

cdr3_aa: ASSQGRTGLSNQPQH
v_call: TRBV3-1
clone_size: NA

cdr3_aa: ASSVGQITDTQY
v_call: TRBV9
clone_size: NA

cdr3_aa: ASSHGLHSGNTIY
v_call: TRBV3-1
clone_size: once

cdr3_aa: ASSLGRGGVNTEAF
v_call: TRBV5-1
clone_size: NA

cdr3_aa: ASSQDSGGLTDTQY
v_call: TRBV4-1
clone_size: NA

cdr3_aa: ASSPGQFGRTGELF
v_call: TRBV7-2
clone_size: NA

cdr3_aa: ASSRQDNYGYT
v_call: TRBV5-1
clone_size: few

cdr3_aa: ASSLGDRAGYT
v_call: TRBV12-3/TRBV12-4
clone_size: NA

cdr3_aa: ASSVGSAGGWADTQY
v_call: TRBV9
clone_size: few

cdr3_aa: ASSAERGQGRDGNTIY
v_call: TRBV9
clone_size: NA

cdr3_aa: SAPGGTYIRIAEAF
v_call: TRBV20-1
clone_size: few

cdr3_aa: SASSPGQKTIAKNIQY
v_call: TRBV20-1
clone_size: NA

cdr3_aa: ASSLARRNQPQH
v_call: TRBV7-2
clone_size: few

cdr3_aa: ASSSTGTGETQY
v_call: TRBV5-1
clone_size: NA

cdr3_aa: ASRLDPTQISGNTIY
v_call: TRBV5-1
clone_size: NA

cdr3_aa: ASSLQDHTGELF
v_call: TRBV5-1
clone_size: many

cdr3_aa: ASSLSSTYEQY
v_call: TRBV5-1
clone_size: few

cdr3_aa: ASSLLAGGKNIQY
v_call: TRBV11-2
clone_size: NA

cdr3_aa: ASSHLGATPDTQY
v_call: TRBV4-2
clone_size: NA

cdr3_aa: ASSQRTSGDEQF
v_call: TRBV4-3
clone_size: few

cdr3_aa: AWDLGQPMNTEAF
v_call: TRBV30
clone_size: NA

cdr3_aa: AISGRDPSTDTQY
v_call: TRBV10-3
clone_size: NA